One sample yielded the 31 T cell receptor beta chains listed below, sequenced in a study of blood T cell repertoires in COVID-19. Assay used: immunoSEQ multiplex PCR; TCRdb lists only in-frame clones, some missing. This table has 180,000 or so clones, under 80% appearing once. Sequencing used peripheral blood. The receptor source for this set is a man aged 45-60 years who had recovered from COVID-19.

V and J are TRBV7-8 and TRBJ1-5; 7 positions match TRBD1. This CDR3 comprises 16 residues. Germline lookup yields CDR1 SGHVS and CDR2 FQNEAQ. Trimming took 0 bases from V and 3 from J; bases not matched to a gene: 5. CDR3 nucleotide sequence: TGTGCCAGCAGCTTAGCACGGGACAGCTACAATCAGCCCCAGCATTTT. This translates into CASSLARDSYNQPQHF.

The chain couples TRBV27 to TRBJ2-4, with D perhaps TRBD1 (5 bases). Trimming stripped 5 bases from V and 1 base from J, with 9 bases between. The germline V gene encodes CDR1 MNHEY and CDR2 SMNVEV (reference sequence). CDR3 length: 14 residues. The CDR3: CASSVTEAKNIQYF. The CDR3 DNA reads TGTGCCAGCAGTGTGACAGAGGCCAAAAACATTCAGTACTTC.

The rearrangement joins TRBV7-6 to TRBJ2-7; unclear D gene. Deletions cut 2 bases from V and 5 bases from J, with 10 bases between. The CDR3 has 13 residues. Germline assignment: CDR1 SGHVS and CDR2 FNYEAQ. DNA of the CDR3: TGTGCCAGCAGCTTACAACAAAACGACGAGCAGTACTTC. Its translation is CASSLQQNDEQYF.

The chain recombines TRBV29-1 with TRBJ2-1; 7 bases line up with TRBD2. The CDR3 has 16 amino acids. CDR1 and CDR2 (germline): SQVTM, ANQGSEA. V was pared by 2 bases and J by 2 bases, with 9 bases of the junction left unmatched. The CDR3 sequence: CSVEQPLAVTYNEQFF. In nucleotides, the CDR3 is TGCAGCGTTGAACAACCCCTAGCGGTTACCTACAATGAGCAGTTCTTC.

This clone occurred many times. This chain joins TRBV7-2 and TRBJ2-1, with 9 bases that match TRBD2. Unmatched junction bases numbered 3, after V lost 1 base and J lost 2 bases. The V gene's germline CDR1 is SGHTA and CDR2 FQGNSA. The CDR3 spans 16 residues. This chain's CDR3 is CASSLDSGRTYNEQFF. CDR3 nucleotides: TGTGCCAGCAGCTTAGACAGCGGGAGGACCTACAATGAGCAGTTCTTC.

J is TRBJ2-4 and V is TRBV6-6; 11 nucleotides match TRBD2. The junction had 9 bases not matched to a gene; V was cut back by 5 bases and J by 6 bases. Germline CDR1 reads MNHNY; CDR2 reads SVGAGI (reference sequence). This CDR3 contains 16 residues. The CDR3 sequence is CASSIYSGRGGNIQYF. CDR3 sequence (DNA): TGTGCCAGCAGTATCTATAGCGGGAGGGGGGGAAACATTCAGTACTTC.

For the CDR3, the DNA is TGTGCCAGCAGCCGATCCGGGACAACAACTAATGAAAAACTGTTTTTT. Amino acids: CASSRSGTTTNEKLFF. J is TRBJ1-4 and V is TRBV5-5, with D possibly TRBD1 on 6 matching bases. Germline V gene sequence: CDR1 SGHKS, CDR2 YYEKEE (reference sequence). This CDR3 is 16 amino acids long. The ends were cut back, 4 bases at V and 0 bases at J, with 13 bases in the middle. Full variable domain (missing parts from reference TRBV5-5 and TRBJ1-4): DAGVTQSPTHLIKTRGQQVTLRCSPISGHKSVSWYQQVLGQGPQFIFQYYEKEERGRGNFPDRFSARQFPNYSSELNVNALLLGDSALYLCASSRSGTTTNEKLFFGSGTQLSVL.

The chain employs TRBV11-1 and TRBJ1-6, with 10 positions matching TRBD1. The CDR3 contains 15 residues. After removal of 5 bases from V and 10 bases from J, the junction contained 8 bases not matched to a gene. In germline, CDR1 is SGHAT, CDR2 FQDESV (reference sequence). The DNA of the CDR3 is TGTGCCAGCAGCCCACGGGGACAGGGGTTCTCACCCCTCCACTTT. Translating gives CASSPRGQGFSPLHF.

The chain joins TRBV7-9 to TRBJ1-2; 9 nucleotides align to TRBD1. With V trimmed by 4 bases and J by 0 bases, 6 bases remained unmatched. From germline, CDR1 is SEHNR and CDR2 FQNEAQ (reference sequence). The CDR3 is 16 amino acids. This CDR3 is CASSWTGTGTNYGYTF. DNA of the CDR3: TGTGCCAGCAGCTGGACTGGGACAGGGACTAACTATGGCTACACCTTC. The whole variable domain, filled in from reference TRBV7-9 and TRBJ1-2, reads DTGVSQNPRHKITKRGQNVTFRCDPISEHNRLYWYRQTLGQGPEFLTYFQNEAQLEKSRLLSDRFSAERPKGSFSTLEIQRTEQGDSAMYLCASSWTGTGTNYGYTFGSGTRLTVV.

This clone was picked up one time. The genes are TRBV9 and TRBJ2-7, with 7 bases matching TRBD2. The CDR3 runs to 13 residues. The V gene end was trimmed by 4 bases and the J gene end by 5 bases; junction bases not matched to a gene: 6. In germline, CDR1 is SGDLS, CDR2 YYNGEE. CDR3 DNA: TGTGCCAGCAGCCTTGGGGGGGTCGACGAGCAGTACTTC. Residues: CASSLGGVDEQYF.

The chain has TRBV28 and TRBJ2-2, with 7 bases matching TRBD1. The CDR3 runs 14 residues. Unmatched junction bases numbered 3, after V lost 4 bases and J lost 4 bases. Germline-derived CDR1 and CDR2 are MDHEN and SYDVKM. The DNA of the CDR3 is TGTGCCAGCAGTTCACAGGGGAGCACCGGGGAGCTGTTTTTT. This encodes CASSSQGSTGELFF.

Here the CDR3 DNA reads TGTGCCTGGAGGGACATGGACGAGCAGTACTTC. Translation: CAWRDMDEQYF. This chain links TRBV30 with TRBJ2-7, with D perhaps TRBD1 (5 bases). Trimming took off 3 bases at V and 5 bases at J, with 8 bases between the two ends. The length of the CDR3 is 11 residues. Per the germline V gene, CDR1 is GTSNPN and CDR2 is SVGIG (reference sequence).

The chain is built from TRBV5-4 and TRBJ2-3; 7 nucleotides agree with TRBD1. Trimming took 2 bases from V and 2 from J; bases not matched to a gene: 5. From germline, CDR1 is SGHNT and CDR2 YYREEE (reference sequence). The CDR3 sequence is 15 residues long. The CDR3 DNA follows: TGTGCCAGCAGCTTCGGACAGGTTAACACAGATACGCAGTATTTT. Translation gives CASSFGQVNTDTQYF.

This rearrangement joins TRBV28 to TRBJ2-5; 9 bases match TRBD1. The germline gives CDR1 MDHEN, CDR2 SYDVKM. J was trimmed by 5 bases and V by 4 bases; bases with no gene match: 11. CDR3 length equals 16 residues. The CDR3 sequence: CASSSRTGDVRETQYF. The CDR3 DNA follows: TGTGCCAGCAGTTCGCGGACAGGGGACGTGAGGGAGACCCAGTACTTC.

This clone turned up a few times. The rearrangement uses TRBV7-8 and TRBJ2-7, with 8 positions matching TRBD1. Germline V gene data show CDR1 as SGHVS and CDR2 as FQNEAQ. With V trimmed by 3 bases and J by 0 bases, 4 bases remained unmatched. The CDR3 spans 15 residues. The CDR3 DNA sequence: TGTGCCAGCAGCTTTAAGGGACAGGACTCCTACGAGCAGTACTTC. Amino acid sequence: CASSFKGQDSYEQYF.

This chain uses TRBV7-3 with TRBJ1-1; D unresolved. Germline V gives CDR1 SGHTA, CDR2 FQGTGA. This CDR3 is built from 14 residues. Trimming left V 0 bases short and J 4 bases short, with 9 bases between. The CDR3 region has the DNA TGTGCCAGCAGCTTAACGACGGGTTCCACTGAAGCTTTCTTT. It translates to CASSLTTGSTEAFF.

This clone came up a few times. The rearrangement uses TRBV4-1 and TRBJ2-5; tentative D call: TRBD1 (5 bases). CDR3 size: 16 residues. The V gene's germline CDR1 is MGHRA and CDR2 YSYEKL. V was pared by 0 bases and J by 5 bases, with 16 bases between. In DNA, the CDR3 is TGCGCCAGCAGCCAAGAAATACTACCCCCAGGGGAGACCCAGTACTTC. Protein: CASSQEILPPGETQYF.

The CDR3 reads CATSRGSLAGGLNEQFF. In DNA form, the CDR3 reads TGTGCCACCAGCAGAGGCTCCCTAGCGGGAGGGCTCAATGAGCAGTTCTTC. The rearrangement joins TRBV15 to TRBJ2-1, with TRBD2 matching 12 bases. Trimming cost V 1 base and J 6 bases; bases outside gene matches: 7. Germline V gene sequence: CDR1 LNHNV, CDR2 YYDKDF (reference sequence). This CDR3 has 17 residues.

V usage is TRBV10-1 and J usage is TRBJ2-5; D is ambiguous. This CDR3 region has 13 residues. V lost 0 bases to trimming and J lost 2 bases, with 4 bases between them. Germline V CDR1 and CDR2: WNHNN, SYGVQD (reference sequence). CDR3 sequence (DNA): TGCGCCAGCAGTGAGTCCTTACAAGAGACCCAGTACTTC. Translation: CASSESLQETQYF.

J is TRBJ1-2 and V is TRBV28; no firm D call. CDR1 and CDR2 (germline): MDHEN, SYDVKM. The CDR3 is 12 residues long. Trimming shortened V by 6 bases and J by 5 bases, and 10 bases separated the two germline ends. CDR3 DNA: TGTGCCAGCAGGGGCAGTATTTATGGCTACACCTTC. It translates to CASRGSIYGYTF.

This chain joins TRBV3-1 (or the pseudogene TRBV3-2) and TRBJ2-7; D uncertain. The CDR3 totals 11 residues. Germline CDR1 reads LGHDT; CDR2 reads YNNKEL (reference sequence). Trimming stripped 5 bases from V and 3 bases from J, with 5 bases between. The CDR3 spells CASSFSYEQYF. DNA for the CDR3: TGTGCCAGCAGCTTTAGCTACGAGCAGTACTTC.

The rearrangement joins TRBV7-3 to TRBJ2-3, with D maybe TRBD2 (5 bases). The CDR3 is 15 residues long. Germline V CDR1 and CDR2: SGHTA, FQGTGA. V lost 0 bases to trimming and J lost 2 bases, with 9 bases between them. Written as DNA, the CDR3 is TGTGCCAGCAGCTTAACAAGCGGCCTCACAGATACGCAGTATTTT. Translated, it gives CASSLTSGLTDTQYF. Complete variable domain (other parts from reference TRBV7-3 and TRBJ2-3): GAGVSQTPSNKVTEKGKYVELRCDPISGHTALYWYRQSLGQGPEFLIYFQGTGAADDSGLPNDRFFAVRPEGSVSTLKIQRTERGDSAVYLCASSLTSGLTDTQYFGPGTRLTVL.

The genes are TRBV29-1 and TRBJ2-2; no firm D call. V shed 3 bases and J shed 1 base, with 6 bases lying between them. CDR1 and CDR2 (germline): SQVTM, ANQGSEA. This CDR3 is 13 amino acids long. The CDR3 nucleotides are TGCAGCGTTGATCCAAAGAACACCGGGGAGCTGTTTTTT. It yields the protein CSVDPKNTGELFF.

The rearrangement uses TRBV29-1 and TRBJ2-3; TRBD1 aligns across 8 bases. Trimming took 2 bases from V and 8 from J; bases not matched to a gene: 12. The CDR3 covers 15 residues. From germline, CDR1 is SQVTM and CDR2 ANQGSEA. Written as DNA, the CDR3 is TGCAGCGTTGAAATAAATCCCGGGACAGGTAGTACGCAGTATTTT. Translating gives CSVEINPGTGSTQYF.

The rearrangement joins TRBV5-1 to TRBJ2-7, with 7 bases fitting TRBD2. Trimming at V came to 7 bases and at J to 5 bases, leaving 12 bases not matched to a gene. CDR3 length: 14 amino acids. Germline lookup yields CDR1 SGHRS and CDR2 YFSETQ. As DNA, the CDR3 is TGCGCCAGCTCCCCTGGAGCGGGACTCAACGAGCAGTACTTC. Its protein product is CASSPGAGLNEQYF.

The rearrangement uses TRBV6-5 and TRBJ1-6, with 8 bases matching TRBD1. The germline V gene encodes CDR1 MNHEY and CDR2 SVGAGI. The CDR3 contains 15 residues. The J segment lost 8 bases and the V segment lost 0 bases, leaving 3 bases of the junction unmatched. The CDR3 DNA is TGTGCCAGCAGTTACTCACGACAGGGGTATTCACCCCTCCACTTT. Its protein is CASSYSRQGYSPLHF.

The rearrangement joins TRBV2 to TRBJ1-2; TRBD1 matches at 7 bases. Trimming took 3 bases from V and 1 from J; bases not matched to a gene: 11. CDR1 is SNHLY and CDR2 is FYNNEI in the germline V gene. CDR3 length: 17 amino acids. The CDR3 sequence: CASSDPSRDRVNYGYTF. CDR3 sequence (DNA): TGTGCCAGCAGTGATCCCAGCCGGGACAGAGTTAACTATGGCTACACCTTC.

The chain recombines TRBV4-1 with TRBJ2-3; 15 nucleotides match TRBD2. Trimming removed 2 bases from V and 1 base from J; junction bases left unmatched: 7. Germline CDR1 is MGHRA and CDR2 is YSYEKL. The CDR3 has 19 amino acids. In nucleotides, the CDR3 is TGCGCCAGCAGCCAACCGGGACTAGCGGGAGGTCCCGGCACAGATACGCAGTATTTT. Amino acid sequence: CASSQPGLAGGPGTDTQYF.

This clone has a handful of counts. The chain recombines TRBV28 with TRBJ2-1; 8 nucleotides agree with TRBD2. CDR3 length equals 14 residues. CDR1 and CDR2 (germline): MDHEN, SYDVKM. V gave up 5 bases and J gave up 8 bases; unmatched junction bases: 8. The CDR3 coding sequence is TGTGCCAGCAGTCCCGGGACTAGTGTCGATGAGCAGTTCTTC. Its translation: CASSPGTSVDEQFF.

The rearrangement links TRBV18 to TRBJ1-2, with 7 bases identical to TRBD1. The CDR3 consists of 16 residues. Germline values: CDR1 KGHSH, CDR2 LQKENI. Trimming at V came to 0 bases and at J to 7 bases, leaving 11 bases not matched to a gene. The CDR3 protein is CASSPPGTAFLSGYTF. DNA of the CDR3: TGTGCCAGCTCACCACCCGGGACAGCCTTTTTGAGTGGCTACACCTTC.

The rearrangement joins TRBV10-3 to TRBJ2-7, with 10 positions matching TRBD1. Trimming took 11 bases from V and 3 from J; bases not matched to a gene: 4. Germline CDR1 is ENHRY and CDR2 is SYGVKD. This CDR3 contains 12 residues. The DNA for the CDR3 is TGTGCCTTAGGACAGGGGGTCTACGAGCAGTACTTC. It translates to CALGQGVYEQYF.